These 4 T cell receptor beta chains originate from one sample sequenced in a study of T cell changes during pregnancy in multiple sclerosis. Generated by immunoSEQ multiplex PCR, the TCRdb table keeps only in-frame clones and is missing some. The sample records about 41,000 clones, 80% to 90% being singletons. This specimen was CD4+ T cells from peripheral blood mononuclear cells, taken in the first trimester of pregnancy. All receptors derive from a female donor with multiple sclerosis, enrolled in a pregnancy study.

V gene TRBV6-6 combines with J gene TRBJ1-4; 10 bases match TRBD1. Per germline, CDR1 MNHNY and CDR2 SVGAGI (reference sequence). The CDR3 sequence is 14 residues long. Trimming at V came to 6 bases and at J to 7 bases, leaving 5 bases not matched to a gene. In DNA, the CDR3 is TGTGCCAGCAGGACGACAGGGGGCTCTGAAAAACTGTTTTTT. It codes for CASRTTGGSEKLFF.

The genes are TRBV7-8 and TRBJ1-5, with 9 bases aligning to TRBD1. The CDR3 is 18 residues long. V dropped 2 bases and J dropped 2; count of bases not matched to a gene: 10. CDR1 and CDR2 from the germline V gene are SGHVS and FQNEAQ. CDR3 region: CASSLRLQGAFRNQPQHF. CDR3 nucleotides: TGTGCCAGCAGCTTAAGGCTACAGGGGGCTTTTCGCAATCAGCCCCAGCATTTT.

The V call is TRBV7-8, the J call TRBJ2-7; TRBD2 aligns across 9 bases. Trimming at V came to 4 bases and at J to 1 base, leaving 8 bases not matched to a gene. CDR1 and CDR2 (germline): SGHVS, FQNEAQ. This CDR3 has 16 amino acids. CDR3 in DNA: TGTGCCAGCAGCTCGGGCGGGAGGGCCGTTTCCTACGAGCAGTACTTC. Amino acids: CASSSGGRAVSYEQYF.

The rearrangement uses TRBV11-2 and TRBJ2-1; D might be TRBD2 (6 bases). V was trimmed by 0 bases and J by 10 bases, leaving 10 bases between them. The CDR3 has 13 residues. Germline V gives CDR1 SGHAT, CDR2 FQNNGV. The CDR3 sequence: CASSLDGGGEQFF. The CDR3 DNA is TGTGCCAGCAGCTTAGATGGGGGAGGAGAGCAGTTCTTC. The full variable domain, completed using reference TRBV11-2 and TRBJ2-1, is EAGVAQSPRYKIIEKRQSVAFWCNPISGHATLYWYQQILGQGPKLLIQFQNNGVVDDSQLPKDRFSAERLKGVDSTLKIQPAKLEDSAVYLCASSLDGGGEQFFGPGTRLTVL.